This TCR beta chain was observed in a study of CD8+CD57+ T cells in acquired aplastic anemia. About the research overall: About 10 million reads were obtained on average for healthy donor CD4+ cells.

Investigators profiled TCR beta VDJ and CDR3 from genomic DNA template. TCRdb called the reads again in MiXCR, with one record for every CDR3 protein. The table has fewer than 250,000 distinct CDR3 sequences, 50% to 55% seen once. The sequence was obtained from a human donor in good health, serving as a control. The sequenced material came from sorted CD4+, CD8+, or CD8+CD57+ T cells (not recorded which) from PBMCs.

The CDR3 region is CAWSIAWGTTQPQHF. The DNA of the CDR3 is TGTGCCTGGAGTATTGCTTGGGGGACGACTCAGCCCCAGCATTTT. The chain is built from TRBV30 and TRBJ1-5; D may be TRBD1 (5 bases). V lost 2 bases and J lost 6, with 17 bases in between. The length of the CDR3 is 15 residues. Germline-derived CDR1 and CDR2 are GTSNPN and SVGIG (reference sequence).